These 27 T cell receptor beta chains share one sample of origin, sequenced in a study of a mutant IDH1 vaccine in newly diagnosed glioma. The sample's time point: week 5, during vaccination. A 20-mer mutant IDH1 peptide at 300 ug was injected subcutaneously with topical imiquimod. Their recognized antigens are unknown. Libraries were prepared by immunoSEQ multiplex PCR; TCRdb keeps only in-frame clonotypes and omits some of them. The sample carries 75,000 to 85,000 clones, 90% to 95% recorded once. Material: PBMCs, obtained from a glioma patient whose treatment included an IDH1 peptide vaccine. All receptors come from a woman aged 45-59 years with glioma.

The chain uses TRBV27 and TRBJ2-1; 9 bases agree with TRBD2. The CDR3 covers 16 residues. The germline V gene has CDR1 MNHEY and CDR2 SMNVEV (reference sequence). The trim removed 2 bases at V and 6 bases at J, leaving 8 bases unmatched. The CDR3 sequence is CASSLGLAGSGNEQFF. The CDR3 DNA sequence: TGTGCCAGCAGTTTAGGGCTAGCGGGGAGTGGCAATGAGCAGTTCTTC.

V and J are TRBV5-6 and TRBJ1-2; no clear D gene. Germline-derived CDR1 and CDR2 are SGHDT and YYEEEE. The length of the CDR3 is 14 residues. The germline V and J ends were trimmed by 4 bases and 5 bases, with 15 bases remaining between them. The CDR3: CASSQLGRPYGYTF. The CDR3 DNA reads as TGTGCCAGCAGCCAACTTGGGCGACCTTATGGCTACACCTTC.

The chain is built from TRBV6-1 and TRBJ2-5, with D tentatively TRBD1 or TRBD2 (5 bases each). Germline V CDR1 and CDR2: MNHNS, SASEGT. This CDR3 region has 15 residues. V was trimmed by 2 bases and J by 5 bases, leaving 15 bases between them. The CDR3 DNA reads TGTGCCAGCAGTGAACCGGGACCTAGAGGGGAGACCCAGTACTTC. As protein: CASSEPGPRGETQYF.

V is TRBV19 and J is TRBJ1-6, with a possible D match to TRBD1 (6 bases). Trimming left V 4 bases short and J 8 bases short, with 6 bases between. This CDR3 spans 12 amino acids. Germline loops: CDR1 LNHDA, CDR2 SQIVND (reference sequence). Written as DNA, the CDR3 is TGTGCCAGTAGTAACAGGGATTCACCCCTCCACTTT. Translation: CASSNRDSPLHF.

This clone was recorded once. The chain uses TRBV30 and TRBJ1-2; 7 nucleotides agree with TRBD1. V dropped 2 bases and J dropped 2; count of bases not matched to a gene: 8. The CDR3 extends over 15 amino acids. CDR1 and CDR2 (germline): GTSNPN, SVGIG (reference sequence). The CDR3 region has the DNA TGTGCCTGGAGTTTGGGACAGCGAGCGAACTATGGCTACACCTTC. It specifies CAWSLGQRANYGYTF.

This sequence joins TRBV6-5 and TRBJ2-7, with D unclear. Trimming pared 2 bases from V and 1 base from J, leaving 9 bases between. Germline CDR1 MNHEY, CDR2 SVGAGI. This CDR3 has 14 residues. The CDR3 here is CASSYRVQSYEQYF. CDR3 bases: TGTGCCAGCAGTTACCGGGTCCAGTCCTACGAGCAGTACTTC.

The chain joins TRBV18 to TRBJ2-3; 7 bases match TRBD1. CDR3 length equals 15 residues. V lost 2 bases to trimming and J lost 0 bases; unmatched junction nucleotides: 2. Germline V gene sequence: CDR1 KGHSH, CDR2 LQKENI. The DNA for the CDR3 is TGTGCCAGCTCACCAATACAGGGGAGCACAGATACGCAGTATTTT. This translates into CASSPIQGSTDTQYF.

The CDR3 coding sequence is TGTGCCAGCAGTTACCGGACTGGGGGACAAGCTTTCTTT. As protein: CASSYRTGGQAFF. V gene TRBV6-6 combines with J gene TRBJ1-1; a possible D gene is TRBD1 (5 bases). The CDR3 spans 13 residues. The V end lost 2 bases, the J end lost 9 bases, and 13 bases lay between the germline ends. CDR1 and CDR2 from the germline V gene are MNHNY and SVGAGI (reference sequence).

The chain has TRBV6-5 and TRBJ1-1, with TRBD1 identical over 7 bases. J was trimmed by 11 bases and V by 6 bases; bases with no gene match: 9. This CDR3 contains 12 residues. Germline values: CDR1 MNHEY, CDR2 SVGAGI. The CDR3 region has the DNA TGTGCCAGCAGCATCACGGGACAGAGGGCTTTCTTT. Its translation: CASSITGQRAFF.

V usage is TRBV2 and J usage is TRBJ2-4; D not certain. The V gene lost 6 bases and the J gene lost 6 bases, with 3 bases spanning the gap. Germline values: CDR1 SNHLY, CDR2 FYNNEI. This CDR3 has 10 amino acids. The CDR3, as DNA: TGTGCCAGCAGGACAAACATTCAGTACTTC. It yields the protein CASRTNIQYF.

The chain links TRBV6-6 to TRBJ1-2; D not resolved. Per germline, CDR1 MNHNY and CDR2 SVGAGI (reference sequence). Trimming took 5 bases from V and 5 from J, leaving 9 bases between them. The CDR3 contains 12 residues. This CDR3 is CASSLRDYGYTF. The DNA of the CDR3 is TGTGCCAGCAGTCTTCGGGATTATGGCTACACCTTC.

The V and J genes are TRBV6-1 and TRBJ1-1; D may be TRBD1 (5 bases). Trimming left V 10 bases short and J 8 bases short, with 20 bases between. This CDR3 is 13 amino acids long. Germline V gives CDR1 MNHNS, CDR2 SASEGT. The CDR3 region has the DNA TGTGCCATCCTAAGCACGGGGCCAACCGAAGCTTTCTTT. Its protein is CAILSTGPTEAFF.

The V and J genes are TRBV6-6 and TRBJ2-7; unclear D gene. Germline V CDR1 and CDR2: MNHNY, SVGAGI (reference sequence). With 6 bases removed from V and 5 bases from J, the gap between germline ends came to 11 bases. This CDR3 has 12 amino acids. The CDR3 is CASSSSPDEQYF. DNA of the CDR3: TGTGCCAGCAGCAGCTCCCCCGACGAGCAGTACTTC.

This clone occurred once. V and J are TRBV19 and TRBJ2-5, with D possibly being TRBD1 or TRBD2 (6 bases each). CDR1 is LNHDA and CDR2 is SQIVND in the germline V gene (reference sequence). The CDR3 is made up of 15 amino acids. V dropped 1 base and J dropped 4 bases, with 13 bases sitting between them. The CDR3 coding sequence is TGTGCCAGTAGTATAGGGTACGGAGGGGGAGAGACCCAGTACTTC. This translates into CASSIGYGGGETQYF.

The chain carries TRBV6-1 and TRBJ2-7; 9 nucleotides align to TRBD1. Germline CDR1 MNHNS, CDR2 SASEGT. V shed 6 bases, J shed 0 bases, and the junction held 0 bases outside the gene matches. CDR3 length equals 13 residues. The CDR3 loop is CASRTGGSYEQYF. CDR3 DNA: TGTGCCAGCAGGACAGGGGGCTCCTACGAGCAGTACTTC.

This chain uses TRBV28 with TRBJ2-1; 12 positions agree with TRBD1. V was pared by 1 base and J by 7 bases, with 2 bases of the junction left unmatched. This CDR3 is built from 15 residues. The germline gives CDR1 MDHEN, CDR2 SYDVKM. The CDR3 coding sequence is TGTGCCAGCAGTTTATTGGGACAGGGGGCAAATGAGCAGTTCTTC. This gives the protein CASSLLGQGANEQFF.

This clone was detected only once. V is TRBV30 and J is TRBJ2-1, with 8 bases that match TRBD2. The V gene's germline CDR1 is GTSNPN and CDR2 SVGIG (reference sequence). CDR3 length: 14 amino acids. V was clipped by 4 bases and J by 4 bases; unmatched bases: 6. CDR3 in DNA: TGTGCCTGGACAAGGACTAGCAGTTACAATGAGCAGTTCTTC. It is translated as CAWTRTSSYNEQFF.

The CDR3 spells CASSAGLATEAFF. CDR3 sequence (DNA): TGCGCCAGCAGTGCTGGGCTCGCCACTGAAGCTTTCTTT. The chain has TRBV10-2 and TRBJ1-1; D is undetermined. CDR1 is WSHSY, CDR2 SAAADI, per germline. This CDR3 is 13 amino acids long. V lost 4 bases to trimming and J lost 4 bases, with 10 bases between them.

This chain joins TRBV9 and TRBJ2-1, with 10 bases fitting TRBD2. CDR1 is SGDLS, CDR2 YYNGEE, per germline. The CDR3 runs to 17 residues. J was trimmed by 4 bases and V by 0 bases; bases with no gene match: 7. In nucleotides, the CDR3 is TGTGCCAGCAGCGTAGGCCCTAGCGGGGGTACTTACAATGAGCAGTTCTTC. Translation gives CASSVGPSGGTYNEQFF. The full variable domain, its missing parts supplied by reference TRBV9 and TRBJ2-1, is DSGVTQTPKHLITATGQRVTLRCSPRSGDLSVYWYQQSLDQGLQFLIQYYNGEERAKGNILERFSAQQFPDLHSELNLSSLELGDSALYFCASSVGPSGGTYNEQFFGPGTRLTVL.

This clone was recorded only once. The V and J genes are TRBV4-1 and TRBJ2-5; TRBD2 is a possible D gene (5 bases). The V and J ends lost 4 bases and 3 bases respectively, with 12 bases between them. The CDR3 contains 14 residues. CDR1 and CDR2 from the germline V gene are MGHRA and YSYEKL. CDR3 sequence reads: CASSPGGREETQYF. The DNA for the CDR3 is TGCGCCAGCAGCCCAGGAGGACGAGAAGAGACCCAGTACTTC.

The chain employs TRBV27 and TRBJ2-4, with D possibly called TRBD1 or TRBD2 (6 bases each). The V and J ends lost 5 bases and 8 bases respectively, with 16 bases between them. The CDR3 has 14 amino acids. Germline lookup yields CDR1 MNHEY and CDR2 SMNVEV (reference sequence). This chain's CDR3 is CASSTRAEGDIQYF. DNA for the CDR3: TGTGCCAGCAGTACCCGGGCGGAGGGGGACATTCAGTACTTC.

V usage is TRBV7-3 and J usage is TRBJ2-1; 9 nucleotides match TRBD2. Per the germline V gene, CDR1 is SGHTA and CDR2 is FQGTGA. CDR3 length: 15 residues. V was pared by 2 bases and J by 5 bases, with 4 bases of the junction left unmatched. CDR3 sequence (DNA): TGTGCCAGCAGCTTAGCGGGAGGGCCGAACAATGAGCAGTTCTTC. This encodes CASSLAGGPNNEQFF.

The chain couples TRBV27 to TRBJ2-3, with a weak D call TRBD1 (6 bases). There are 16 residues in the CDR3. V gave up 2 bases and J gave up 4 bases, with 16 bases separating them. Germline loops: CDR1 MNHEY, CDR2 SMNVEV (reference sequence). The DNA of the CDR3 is TGTGCCAGCAGTTTAGGGGGCCCTCTTGGGCCAGATACGCAGTATTTT. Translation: CASSLGGPLGPDTQYF.

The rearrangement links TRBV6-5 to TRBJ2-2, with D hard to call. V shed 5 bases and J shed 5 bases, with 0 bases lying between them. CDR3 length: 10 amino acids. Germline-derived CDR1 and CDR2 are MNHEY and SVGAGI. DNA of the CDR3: TGTGCCAGCAGTACCGGGGAGCTGTTTTTT. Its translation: CASSTGELFF.

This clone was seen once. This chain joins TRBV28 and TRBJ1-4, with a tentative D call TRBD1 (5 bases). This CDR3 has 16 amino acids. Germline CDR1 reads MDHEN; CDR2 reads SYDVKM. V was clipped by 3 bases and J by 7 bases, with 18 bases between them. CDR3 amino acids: CASSFSPGPWGEKLFF. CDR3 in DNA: TGTGCCAGCAGTTTTTCCCCGGGGCCCTGGGGTGAAAAACTGTTTTTT.

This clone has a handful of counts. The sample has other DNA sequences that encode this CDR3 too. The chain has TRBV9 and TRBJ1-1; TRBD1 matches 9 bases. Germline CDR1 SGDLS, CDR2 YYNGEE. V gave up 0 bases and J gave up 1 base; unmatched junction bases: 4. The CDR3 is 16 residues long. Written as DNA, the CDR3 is TGTGCCAGCAGCGTAGTGGACAGGGGTACGAACACTGAAGCTTTCTTT. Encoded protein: CASSVVDRGTNTEAFF.

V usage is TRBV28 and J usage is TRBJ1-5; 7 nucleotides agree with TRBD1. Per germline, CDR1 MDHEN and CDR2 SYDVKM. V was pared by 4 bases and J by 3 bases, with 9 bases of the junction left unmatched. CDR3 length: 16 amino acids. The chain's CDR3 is CASSSSTGRDNQPQHF. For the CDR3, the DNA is TGTGCCAGCAGTTCCTCGACAGGGAGGGACAATCAGCCCCAGCATTTT.